The clone carrying this T cell receptor beta chain was observed a handful of times. The V end was cut by 6 bases, the J end by 7 bases, with 12 bases between. The CDR3 has 11 residues. Germline CDR1 is SQVTM and CDR2 is ANQGSEA. This specimen comes from a study of blood T cells in healthy people across ages. A sample-barcoded 5' primer and a J-beta primer mix were used in a second PCR of roughly 6 to 11 cycles. In TCRdb, the 5' RACE reads were re-called with MiXCR into one record per CDR3 protein. This table has approximately 1.5 million distinct CDR3 sequences, roughly 43% appearing once. The rearrangement joins TRBV29-1 to TRBJ1-2, with D possibly matching TRBD1 (5 bases). Sequencing was done on a sample of blood. The clonotype comes from a woman younger than 35 in good health. DNA of the CDR3: TGCAGCGTCTTTGGGGACCTTGGCTACACCTTC. Residues: CSVFGDLGYTF.